This paragraph covers one TCR beta chain sequence. Its specificity is not known. Measured with immunoSEQ multiplex PCR; TCRdb has only the in-frame clones, and not every one. The profile covers some 79,000 clones, with around 94% appearing a single time and approximately 3% taken by the ten largest. Germline loops: CDR1 SGHTA, CDR2 FQGTGA. The CDR3 runs 16 residues. Trimming took off 2 bases at V and 5 bases at J, with 18 bases between the two ends. These data are taken from a study of cytomegalovirus exposure and HLA in healthy donors. Broader study findings: Altogether, 150 to 200 TCR beta chains were recorded as cytomegalovirus-associated. Accounts indicate the classifier identified cytomegalovirus status with strong specificity and sensitivity. In vitro data verified three CMV-associated chains as specific for CMV antigens.

The gene calls are TRBV7-3 and TRBJ2-5, with a weak D call TRBD1 (6 bases). The sample consisted of PBMCs. This TCR came from a woman younger than 35 in good health and CMV-seropositive. The CDR3 reads CASSLDGRGGRETQYF. CDR3 coding DNA: TGTGCCAGCAGCTTAGATGGCAGGGGTGGAAGGGAGACCCAGTACTTC.